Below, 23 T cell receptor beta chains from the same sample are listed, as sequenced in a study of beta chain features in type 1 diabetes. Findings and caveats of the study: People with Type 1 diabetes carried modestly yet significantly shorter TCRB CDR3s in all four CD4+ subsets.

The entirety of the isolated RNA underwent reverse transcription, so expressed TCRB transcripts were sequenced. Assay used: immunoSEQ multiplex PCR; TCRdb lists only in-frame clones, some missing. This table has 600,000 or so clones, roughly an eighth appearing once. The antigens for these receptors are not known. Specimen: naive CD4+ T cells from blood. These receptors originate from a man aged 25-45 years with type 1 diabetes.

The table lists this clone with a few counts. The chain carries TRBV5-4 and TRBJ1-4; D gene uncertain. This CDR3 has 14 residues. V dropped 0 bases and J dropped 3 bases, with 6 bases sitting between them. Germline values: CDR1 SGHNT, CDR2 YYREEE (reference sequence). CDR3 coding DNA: TGTGCCAGCAGCTTGGCACAGTCTAATGAAAAACTGTTTTTT. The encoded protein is CASSLAQSNEKLFF.

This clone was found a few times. CDR3 DNA sequence: TGTGCCATCAGTGAGTCGACGGTTTTTAATTCACCCCTCCACTTT. Translation gives CAISESTVFNSPLHF. The V and J genes are TRBV10-3 and TRBJ1-6; D unresolved. CDR3 length: 15 amino acids. V was shortened by 0 bases and J by 6 bases, with 9 bases between the two germline ends. Germline V gives CDR1 ENHRY, CDR2 SYGVKD.

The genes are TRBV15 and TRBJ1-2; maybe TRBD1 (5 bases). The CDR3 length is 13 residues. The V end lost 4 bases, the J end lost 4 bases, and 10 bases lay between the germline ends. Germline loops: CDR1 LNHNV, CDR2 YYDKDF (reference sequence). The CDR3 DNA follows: TGTGCCACCAGCACCCAGGGCACCTATGGCTACACCTTC. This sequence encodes CATSTQGTYGYTF.

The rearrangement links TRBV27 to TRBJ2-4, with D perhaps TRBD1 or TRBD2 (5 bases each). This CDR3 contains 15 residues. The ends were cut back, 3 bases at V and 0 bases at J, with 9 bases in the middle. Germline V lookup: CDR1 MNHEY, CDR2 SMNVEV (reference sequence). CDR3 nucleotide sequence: TGTGCCAGCAGTTTGGGGGTACTAGCCAAAAACATTCAGTACTTC. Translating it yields CASSLGVLAKNIQYF.

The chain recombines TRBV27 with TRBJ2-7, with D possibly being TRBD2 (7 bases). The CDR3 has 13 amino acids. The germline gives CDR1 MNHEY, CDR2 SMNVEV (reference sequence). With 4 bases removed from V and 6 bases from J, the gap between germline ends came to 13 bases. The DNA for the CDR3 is TGTGCCAGCAGTTCTGGGGGGGCGGGCGAGCAGTACTTC. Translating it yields CASSSGGAGEQYF.

CDR3 loop: CAWSLGVGNQPQHF. CDR3 DNA sequence: TGTGCCTGGAGCCTAGGGGTGGGCAATCAGCCCCAGCATTTT. V is TRBV30 and J is TRBJ1-5; TRBD1 is a possible D gene (5 bases). This CDR3 region has 14 residues. Germline assignment: CDR1 GTSNPN and CDR2 SVGIG (reference sequence). The V and J ends lost 3 bases and 2 bases respectively, with 11 bases between them.

The CDR3 sequence: CASSLSSGDGQFF. For the CDR3, the DNA is TGTGCCAGCAGCTTATCCTCAGGGGATGGGCAGTTCTTC. The J gene is TRBJ2-1, the V gene TRBV7-3; possibly TRBD1 for D (6 bases). Between the trimmed V and J ends, which lost 2 bases and 12 bases, there was a span of 14 bases. The CDR3 extends over 13 amino acids. Germline V gene sequence: CDR1 SGHTA, CDR2 FQGTGA. The full variable domain, with the rest looked up from reference TRBV7-3 and TRBJ2-1, is GAGVSQTPSNKVTEKGKYVELRCDPISGHTALYWYRQSLGQGPEFLIYFQGTGAADDSGLPNDRFFAVRPEGSVSTLKIQRTERGDSAVYLCASSLSSGDGQFFGPGTRLTVL.

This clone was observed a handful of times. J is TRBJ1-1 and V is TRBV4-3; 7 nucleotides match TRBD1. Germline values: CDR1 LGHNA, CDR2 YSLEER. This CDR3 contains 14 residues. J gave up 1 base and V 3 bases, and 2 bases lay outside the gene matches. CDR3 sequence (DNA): TGCGCCAGCAGCCATGGGACAGCGAACACTGAAGCTTTCTTT. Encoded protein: CASSHGTANTEAFF.

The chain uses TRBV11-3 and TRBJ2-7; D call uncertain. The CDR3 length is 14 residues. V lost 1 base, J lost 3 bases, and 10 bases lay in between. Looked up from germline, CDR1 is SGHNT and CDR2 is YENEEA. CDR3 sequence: CASSLAGQLYEQYF. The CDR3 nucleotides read TGTGCCAGCAGCTTAGCCGGGCAGCTCTACGAGCAGTACTTC. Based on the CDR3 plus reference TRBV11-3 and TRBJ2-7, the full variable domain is EAGVVQSPRYKIIEKKQPVAFWCNPISGHNTLYWYLQNLGQGPELLIRYENEEAVDDSQLPKDRFSAERLKGVDSTLKIQPAELGDSAVYLCASSLAGQLYEQYFGPGTRLTVT.

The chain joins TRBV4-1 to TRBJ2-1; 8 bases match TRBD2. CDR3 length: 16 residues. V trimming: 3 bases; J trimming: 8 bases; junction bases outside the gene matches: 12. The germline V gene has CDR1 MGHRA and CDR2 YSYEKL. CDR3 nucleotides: TGCGCCAGCAGCCAGGGTACGGGACTAGTGATAGATGAGCAGTTCTTC. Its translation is CASSQGTGLVIDEQFF.

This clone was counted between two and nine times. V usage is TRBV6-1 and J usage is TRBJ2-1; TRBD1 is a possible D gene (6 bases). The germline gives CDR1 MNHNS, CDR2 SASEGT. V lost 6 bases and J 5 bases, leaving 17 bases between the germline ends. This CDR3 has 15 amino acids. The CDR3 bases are TGTGCCAGCAGCAGGAACAGGGCAGGAGACAATGAGCAGTTCTTC. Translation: CASSRNRAGDNEQFF.

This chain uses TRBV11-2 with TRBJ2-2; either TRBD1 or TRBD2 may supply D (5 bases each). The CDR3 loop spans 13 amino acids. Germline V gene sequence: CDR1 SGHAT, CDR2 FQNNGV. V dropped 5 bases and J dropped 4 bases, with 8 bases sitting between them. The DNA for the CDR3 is TGTGCCAGCAGCCAGGGAGTCACCGGGGAGCTGTTTTTT. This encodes CASSQGVTGELFF.

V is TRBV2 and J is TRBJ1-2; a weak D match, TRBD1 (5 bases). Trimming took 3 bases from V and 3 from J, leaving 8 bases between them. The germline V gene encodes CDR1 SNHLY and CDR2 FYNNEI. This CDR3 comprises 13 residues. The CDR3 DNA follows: TGTGCCAGCAGTGAGGGGCAGCACTATGGCTACACCTTC. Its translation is CASSEGQHYGYTF.

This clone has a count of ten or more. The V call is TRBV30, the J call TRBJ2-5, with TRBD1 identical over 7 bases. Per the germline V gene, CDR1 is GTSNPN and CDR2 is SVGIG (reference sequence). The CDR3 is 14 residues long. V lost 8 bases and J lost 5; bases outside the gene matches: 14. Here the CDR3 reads CAAEDHLRGETQYF. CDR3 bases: TGTGCCGCAGAGGACCATCTCAGGGGGGAGACCCAGTACTTC.

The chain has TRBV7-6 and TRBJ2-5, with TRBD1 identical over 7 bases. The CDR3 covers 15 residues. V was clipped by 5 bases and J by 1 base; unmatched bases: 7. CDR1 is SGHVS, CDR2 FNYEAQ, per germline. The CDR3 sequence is CASSRRTGLQETQYF. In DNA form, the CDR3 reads TGTGCCAGCAGCCGTCGGACAGGCCTCCAAGAGACCCAGTACTTC.

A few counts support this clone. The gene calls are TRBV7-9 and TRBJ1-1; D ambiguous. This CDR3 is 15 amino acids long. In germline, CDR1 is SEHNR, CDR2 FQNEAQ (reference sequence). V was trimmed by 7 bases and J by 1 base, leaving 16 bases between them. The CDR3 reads CASNGPGTTNTEAFF. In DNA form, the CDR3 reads TGTGCCAGCAACGGGCCGGGCACAACGAACACTGAAGCTTTCTTT.

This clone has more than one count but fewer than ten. The CDR3, as DNA: TGTGCCAGCACCCCTGGGGGGAATCAGCCCCAGCATTTT. Its translation: CASTPGGNQPQHF. The chain links TRBV28 to TRBJ1-5; possible D gene TRBD1, 5 bases. CDR1 MDHEN and CDR2 SYDVKM come from the germline V gene. The CDR3 loop spans 13 amino acids. V was trimmed by 7 bases and J by 4 bases, leaving 11 bases between them. Full variable domain (remainder filled in from reference TRBV28 and TRBJ1-5): DVKVTQSSRYLVKRTGEKVFLECVQDMDHENMFWYRQDPGLGLRLIYFSYDVKMKEKGDIPEGYSVSREKKERFSLILESASTNQTSMYLCASTPGGNQPQHFGDGTRLSIL.

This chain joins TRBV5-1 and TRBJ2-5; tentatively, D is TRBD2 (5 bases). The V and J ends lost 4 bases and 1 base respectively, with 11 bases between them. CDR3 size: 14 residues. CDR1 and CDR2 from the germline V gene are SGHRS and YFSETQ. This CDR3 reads CASSPAGIQETQYF. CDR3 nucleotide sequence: TGCGCCAGCAGCCCGGCGGGCATCCAAGAGACCCAGTACTTC.

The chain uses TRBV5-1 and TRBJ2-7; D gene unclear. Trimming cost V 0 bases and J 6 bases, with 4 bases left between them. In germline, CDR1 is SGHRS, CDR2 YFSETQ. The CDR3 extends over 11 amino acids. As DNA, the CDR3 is TGCGCCAGCAGCTTGGAAAGCGAGCAGTACTTC. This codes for CASSLESEQYF.

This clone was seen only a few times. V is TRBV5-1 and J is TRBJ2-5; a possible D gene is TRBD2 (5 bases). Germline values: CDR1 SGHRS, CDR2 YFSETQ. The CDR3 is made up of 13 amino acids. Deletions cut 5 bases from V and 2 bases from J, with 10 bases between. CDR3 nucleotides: TGCGCCAGCAGAGCCTCGGGGCAAGAGACCCAGTACTTC. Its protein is CASRASGQETQYF.

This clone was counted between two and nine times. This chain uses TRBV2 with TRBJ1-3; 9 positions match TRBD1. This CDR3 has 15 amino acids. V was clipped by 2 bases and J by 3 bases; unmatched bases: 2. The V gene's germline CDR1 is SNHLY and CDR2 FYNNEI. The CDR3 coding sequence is TGTGCCAGCAGTGAAACAGGGGGCAGTGGAAACACCATATATTTT. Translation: CASSETGGSGNTIYF.

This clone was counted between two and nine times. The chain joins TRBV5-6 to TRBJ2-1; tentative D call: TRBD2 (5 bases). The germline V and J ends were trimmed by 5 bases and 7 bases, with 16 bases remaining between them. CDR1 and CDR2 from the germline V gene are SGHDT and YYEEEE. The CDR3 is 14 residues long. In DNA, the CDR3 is TGTGCCAGCAGTCCAAGGCGGGTGGGGAATGAGCAGTTCTTC. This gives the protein CASSPRRVGNEQFF.

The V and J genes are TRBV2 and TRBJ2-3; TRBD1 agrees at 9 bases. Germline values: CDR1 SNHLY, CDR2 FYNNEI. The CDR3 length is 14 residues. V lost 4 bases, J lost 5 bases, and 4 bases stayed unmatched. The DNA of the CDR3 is TGTGCCAGCAGTGTACAGGGGGCTGGAGATACGCAGTATTTT. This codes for CASSVQGAGDTQYF.